Shown below are 21 T cell receptor beta chains from a single sample sequenced in a study of T cell responses to AZD1222 COVID-19 vaccine. Method: immunoSEQ multiplex PCR; TCRdb's copy keeps in-frame clones and lacks some. The sample holds fewer than 150,000 clones, about nine tenths seen once. The source was peripheral blood, collected 28 days after the second AZD1222 dose. The receptors were gathered from an adult who received the AZD1222 COVID-19 vaccine.

DNA of the CDR3: TGTGCCAGCAGCACGATGGGGGGCGGGACAGATACGCAGTATTTT. Its translation is CASSTMGGGTDTQYF. The rearrangement joins TRBV7-2 to TRBJ2-3; D may correspond to TRBD1 or TRBD2 (6 bases each). This CDR3 has 15 residues. Trimming took 5 bases from V and 3 from J, leaving 15 bases between them. In germline, CDR1 is SGHTA, CDR2 FQGNSA.

This clone was picked up one time. The CDR3 region is CASSLGRDPGAEAFF. As DNA, the CDR3 is TGTGCCAGCAGCTTAGGTCGGGATCCCGGGGCTGAAGCTTTCTTT. The rearrangement joins TRBV11-2 to TRBJ1-1; D ambiguous. Germline V gives CDR1 SGHAT, CDR2 FQNNGV. V was cut by 1 base and J by 6 bases, with 15 bases left in between. The CDR3 contains 15 residues. Filled out from reference TRBV11-2 and TRBJ1-1, the complete variable domain reads EAGVAQSPRYKIIEKRQSVAFWCNPISGHATLYWYQQILGQGPKLLIQFQNNGVVDDSQLPKDRFSAERLKGVDSTLKIQPAKLEDSAVYLCASSLGRDPGAEAFFGQGTRLTVV.

This clone was detected a few times. The chain couples TRBV28 to TRBJ2-3; 15 bases agree with TRBD2. CDR1 and CDR2 (germline): MDHEN, SYDVKM. Losses at the gene ends were 3 bases for V and 7 bases for J; bases not matched to a gene: 14. CDR3 length: 19 amino acids. In nucleotides, the CDR3 is TGTGCCAGCAGTTTTTTTCCGGGACTAGCGGGGGGCATCACTTATACGCAGTATTTT. It translates to CASSFFPGLAGGITYTQYF.

The chain employs TRBV11-2 and TRBJ1-1; 8 nucleotides agree with TRBD1. The germline CDR1 and CDR2 sequences are SGHAT and FQNNGV. Trimming cost V 1 base and J 8 bases; bases outside gene matches: 3. The CDR3 totals 13 residues. CDR3 bases: TGTGCCAGCAGCTTAGGTTGGGACAGGGAAGCTTTCTTT. It translates to CASSLGWDREAFF.

The chain recombines TRBV9 with TRBJ2-5, with 16 bases identical to TRBD2. In germline, CDR1 is SGDLS, CDR2 YYNGEE. V dropped 1 base and J dropped 2; count of bases not matched to a gene: 11. The CDR3 is 20 amino acids. The CDR3 loop reads CASSVSGQGGLAGGQETQYF. As DNA, the CDR3 is TGTGCCAGCAGCGTATCGGGACAGGGGGGACTAGCGGGAGGGCAAGAGACCCAGTACTTC.

The chain has TRBV7-8 and TRBJ2-7; a possible D gene is TRBD1 (5 bases). The CDR3 has 14 amino acids. V shed 1 base and J shed 3 bases, with 10 bases lying between them. Germline V gene data show CDR1 as SGHVS and CDR2 as FQNEAQ. DNA of the CDR3: TGTGCCAGCAGCTTAGGCCAGGGTTACTACGAGCAGTACTTC. Translated, it gives CASSLGQGYYEQYF.

This chain connects TRBV25-1 to TRBJ1-2; perhaps TRBD1 as D (5 bases). The V and J ends lost 1 base and 5 bases respectively, with 11 bases between them. This CDR3 has 14 amino acids. CDR1 and CDR2 (germline): MGHDK, SYGVNS. The CDR3: CASSESGTQYGYTF. CDR3 sequence (DNA): TGTGCCAGCAGTGAATCCGGGACCCAATATGGCTACACCTTC.

The chain recombines TRBV5-6 with TRBJ1-2; a weak D match, TRBD1 (6 bases). V lost 5 bases and J 5 bases, leaving 13 bases between the germline ends. In germline, CDR1 is SGHDT, CDR2 YYEEEE. The length of the CDR3 is 13 residues. The CDR3 sequence: CASRRGEHYGYTF. The CDR3 nucleotides read TGTGCCAGCAGGAGGGGGGAGCATTATGGCTACACCTTC.

The genes are TRBV10-3 and TRBJ2-5; perhaps TRBD1 as D (5 bases). V was clipped by 2 bases and J by 5 bases, with 6 bases between them. The germline CDR1 and CDR2 sequences are ENHRY and SYGVKD. The length of the CDR3 is 12 residues. The CDR3 region is CAISEGAETQYF. The CDR3 region has the DNA TGTGCCATCAGTGAGGGGGCCGAGACCCAGTACTTC.

This clone has more than one count but fewer than ten. The rearrangement links TRBV2 to TRBJ1-2; TRBD1 is a possible D gene (5 bases). The CDR3 covers 13 residues. Germline V gene data show CDR1 as SNHLY and CDR2 as FYNNEI. Trimming shortened V by 4 bases and J by 4 bases, and 10 bases separated the two germline ends. The CDR3 protein is CASSGLGTYGYTF. The CDR3 bases are TGTGCCAGCAGTGGGTTGGGGACCTATGGCTACACCTTC.

This clone came up a few times. The CDR3 DNA follows: TGTGCCTGGAGTCCCCCCGACAGAGCGGGTGGCTACACCTTC. It is translated as CAWSPPDRAGGYTF. The rearrangement uses TRBV30 and TRBJ1-2; perhaps TRBD1 as D (5 bases). V was cut by 2 bases and J by 7 bases, with 17 bases left in between. CDR1 and CDR2 (germline): GTSNPN, SVGIG (reference sequence). The CDR3 spans 14 residues.

This rearrangement joins TRBV7-2 to TRBJ2-5; 10 bases match TRBD2. Looked up from germline, CDR1 is SGHTA and CDR2 is FQGNSA. This CDR3 region has 16 residues. V gave up 1 base and J gave up 2 bases; unmatched junction bases: 4. The CDR3 protein is CASSLVGAGGQETQYF. Written as DNA, the CDR3 is TGTGCCAGCAGCTTAGTAGGAGCGGGGGGGCAAGAGACCCAGTACTTC.

J is TRBJ1-2 and V is TRBV11-2; D is ambiguous. Per the germline V gene, CDR1 is SGHAT and CDR2 is FQNNGV. The CDR3 is 15 residues long. V was trimmed by 1 base and J by 8 bases, leaving 17 bases between them. Here the CDR3 reads CASSLGPIQQVGYTF. As DNA, the CDR3 is TGTGCCAGCAGCTTAGGGCCAATCCAGCAGGTGGGCTACACCTTC.

V and J are TRBV3-1 (or the pseudogene TRBV3-2) and TRBJ1-2, with D possibly matching TRBD1 (5 bases). The germline V gene has CDR1 LGHDT and CDR2 YNNKEL (reference sequence). With 5 bases removed from V and 5 bases from J, the gap between germline ends came to 18 bases. The CDR3 totals 15 residues. The CDR3 protein is CASSDHATGEYGYTF. Written as DNA, the CDR3 is TGTGCCAGCAGCGATCACGCGACGGGGGAGTATGGCTACACCTTC.

The rearrangement joins TRBV5-4 to TRBJ2-1, with TRBD2 matching over 11 bases. The CDR3 is made up of 15 amino acids. CDR1 is SGHNT and CDR2 is YYREEE in the germline V gene (reference sequence). Losses at the gene ends were 1 base for V and 10 bases for J; bases not matched to a gene: 7. CDR3 region: CASSLSLAGVREQFF. The CDR3 DNA follows: TGTGCCAGCAGCTTGTCACTAGCGGGAGTTAGGGAGCAGTTCTTC.

In this sample, this clone turned up once. The chain uses TRBV4-2 and TRBJ1-1, with 7 bases matching TRBD1. V dropped 6 bases and J dropped 0; count of bases not matched to a gene: 1. Germline assignment: CDR1 LGHNA and CDR2 YNFKEQ. The CDR3 contains 13 residues. CDR3: CASRGQLNTEAFF. CDR3 nucleotides: TGTGCCAGCAGGGGACAGTTGAACACTGAAGCTTTCTTT.

This chain connects TRBV7-2 to TRBJ1-2; TRBD1 aligns across 8 bases. This CDR3 spans 13 amino acids. Germline CDR1 is SGHTA and CDR2 is FQGNSA. Trimming took 6 bases from V and 7 from J; bases not matched to a gene: 7. The CDR3 DNA follows: TGTGCCAGCAGTTCGGAGACAGGGGCTGGCTACACCTTC. Amino acids: CASSSETGAGYTF.

CDR3 protein: CASSLRLAGEETQYF. For the CDR3, the DNA is TGTGCCAGCAGCTTGAGACTAGCGGGGGAAGAGACCCAGTACTTC. The genes are TRBV5-6 and TRBJ2-5; 12 bases match TRBD2. V lost 1 base, J lost 3 bases, and 1 base stayed unmatched. The CDR3 contains 15 residues. Germline V gives CDR1 SGHDT, CDR2 YYEEEE.

V usage is TRBV7-8 and J usage is TRBJ2-4; D is undetermined. Germline CDR1 is SGHVS and CDR2 is FQNEAQ. The V end was cut by 5 bases, the J end by 0 bases, with 11 bases between. The CDR3 contains 15 residues. The CDR3 reads CASSEIQLAKNIQYF. The CDR3 bases are TGTGCCAGCAGCGAAATACAACTAGCCAAAAACATTCAGTACTTC.

The gene calls are TRBV19 and TRBJ1-1; D call uncertain. The CDR3 length is 12 residues. Germline CDR1 LNHDA, CDR2 SQIVND (reference sequence). The ends were cut back, 5 bases at V and 8 bases at J, with 12 bases in the middle. This CDR3 is CASSSDSWEAFF. CDR3 nucleotide sequence: TGTGCCAGTAGTTCGGACTCGTGGGAAGCTTTCTTT.

Concerning this clone itself: At one end the junction does not follow the germline gene, possibly because of a read error. The V call is TRBV30, the J call TRBJ1-2; 10 bases match TRBD1. Germline-derived CDR1 and CDR2 are GTSNPN and SVGIG (reference sequence). The CDR3 runs to 12 residues. The DNA of the CDR3 is TGTGCCTGGAGTGGCGGGACAGGGGTTTTTGCCTTC. Protein sequence: CAWSGGTGVFAF.